These 2 T cell receptor beta chains were all obtained from the same sample, sequenced in a study of early T cells in non-severe SARS-CoV-2 infection. TCRdb fed the 5' RACE reads into MiXCR, producing one record per CDR3 protein. The sample holds about 42,000 distinct CDR3 sequences, about 6% seen once. The sequencing used whole blood, collected at baseline. The receptors come from an adult who was a healthcare worker with PCR-confirmed SARS-CoV-2 infection or an uninfected control (not recorded which).

This clonotype was seen at least ten times. This rearrangement joins TRBV20-1 to TRBJ2-1; D gene ambiguous. Trimming removed 3 bases from V and 6 bases from J, with 6 bases in between. This CDR3 has 11 amino acids. The V gene's germline CDR1 is DFQATT and CDR2 SNEGSKA (reference sequence). For the CDR3, the DNA is TGCAGTGCTAGTTACATCAATGAGCAGTTCTTC. Its protein product is CSASYINEQFF.

The table lists this clonotype with a few counts. A read error may produce the germline difference seen at one junction end. The chain employs TRBV4-1 and TRBJ2-1; 7 bases align to TRBD1. This CDR3 spans 15 amino acids. The V gene's germline CDR1 is MGHRA and CDR2 YSYEKL. CDR3 bases: TGCGCCAGCAGCACCCGGACAGGTGACTACAATGAGCAGCTCTTC. Translating it yields CASSTRTGDYNEQLF.